This T cell receptor beta chain was sequenced in a study of T-cell reconstitution after alpha-beta-depleted transplantation in children. A library of TCRbeta sequences, prepared with unique molecular identifiers, was generated. Via MiXCR, TCRdb re-called the PCR reads, giving one row per CDR3 protein. The sample lists about 480,000 distinct CDR3 sequences; approximately 12% were seen once. From germline, CDR1 is SGHTA and CDR2 FQGTGA. Losses at the gene ends were 1 base for V and 4 bases for J; bases not matched to a gene: 11. CDR3 length equals 17 residues. This TCR was recovered from a human donor who donated a stem cell graft to a child with combined immunodeficiency. This chain links TRBV7-3 with TRBJ2-5; 8 bases align to TRBD2. The sample here was PBMCs from the stem cell graft donor, taken from the stem cell graft. This CDR3 is CASSLNPGLGPGETQYF. The CDR3 region has the DNA TGTGCCAGCAGCTTAAATCCGGGACTAGGCCCGGGAGAGACCCAGTACTTC.